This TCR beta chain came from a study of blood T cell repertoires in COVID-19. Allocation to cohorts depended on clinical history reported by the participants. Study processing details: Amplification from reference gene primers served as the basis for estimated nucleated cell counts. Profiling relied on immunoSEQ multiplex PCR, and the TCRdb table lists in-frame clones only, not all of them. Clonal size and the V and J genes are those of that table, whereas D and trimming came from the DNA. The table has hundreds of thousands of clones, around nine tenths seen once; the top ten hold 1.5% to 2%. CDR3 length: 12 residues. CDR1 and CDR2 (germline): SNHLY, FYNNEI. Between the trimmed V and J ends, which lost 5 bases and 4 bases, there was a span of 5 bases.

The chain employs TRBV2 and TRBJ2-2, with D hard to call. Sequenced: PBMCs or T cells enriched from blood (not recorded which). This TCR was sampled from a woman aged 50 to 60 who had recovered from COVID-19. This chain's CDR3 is CASSTVTGELFF. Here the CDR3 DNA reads TGTGCCAGCAGTACAGTCACCGGGGAGCTGTTTTTT.